This paragraph covers one T cell receptor beta chain sequence. No antigen is known for it. V lost 5 bases and J 2 bases, leaving 10 bases between the germline ends. Germline V lookup: CDR1 MGHRA, CDR2 YSYEKL. This CDR3 has 14 residues. This specimen belongs to a study of cytomegalovirus exposure and HLA in healthy donors. Regarding the study as a whole: There was a cluster of highly shared sequence variants that was likely a sequencing artifact. The study put some 150 TCR beta chains on its list as cytomegalovirus-associated.

A multiplex PCR was run with 60 Vbeta primers and 13 Jbeta primers. Measured with immunoSEQ multiplex PCR; TCRdb has only the in-frame clones, and not every one. Here the sample spans about 130,000 clones, around 80% being singletons. The sample comprised PBMCs. J is TRBJ1-5 and V is TRBV4-1; D is uncertain. The receptor's source is a man in his fifties in good health and CMV-seronegative. The CDR3 coding sequence is TGCGCCAGCAGCACGGGATCAGGCAATCAGCCCCAGCATTTT. It codes for CASSTGSGNQPQHF.